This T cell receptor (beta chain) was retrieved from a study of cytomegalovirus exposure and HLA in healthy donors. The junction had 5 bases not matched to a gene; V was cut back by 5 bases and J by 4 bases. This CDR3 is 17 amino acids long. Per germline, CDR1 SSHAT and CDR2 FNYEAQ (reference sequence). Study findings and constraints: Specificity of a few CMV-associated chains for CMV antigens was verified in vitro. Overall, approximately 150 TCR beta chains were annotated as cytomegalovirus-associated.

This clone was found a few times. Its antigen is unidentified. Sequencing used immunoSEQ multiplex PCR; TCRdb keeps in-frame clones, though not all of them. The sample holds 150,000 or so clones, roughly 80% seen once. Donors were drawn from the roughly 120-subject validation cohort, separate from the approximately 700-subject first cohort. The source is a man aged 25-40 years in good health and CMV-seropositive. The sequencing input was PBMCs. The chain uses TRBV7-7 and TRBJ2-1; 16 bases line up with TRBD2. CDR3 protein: CASSKGLAGGLYNEQFF. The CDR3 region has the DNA TGTGCCAGCAGCAAGGGACTAGCGGGGGGGCTGTACAATGAGCAGTTCTTC.